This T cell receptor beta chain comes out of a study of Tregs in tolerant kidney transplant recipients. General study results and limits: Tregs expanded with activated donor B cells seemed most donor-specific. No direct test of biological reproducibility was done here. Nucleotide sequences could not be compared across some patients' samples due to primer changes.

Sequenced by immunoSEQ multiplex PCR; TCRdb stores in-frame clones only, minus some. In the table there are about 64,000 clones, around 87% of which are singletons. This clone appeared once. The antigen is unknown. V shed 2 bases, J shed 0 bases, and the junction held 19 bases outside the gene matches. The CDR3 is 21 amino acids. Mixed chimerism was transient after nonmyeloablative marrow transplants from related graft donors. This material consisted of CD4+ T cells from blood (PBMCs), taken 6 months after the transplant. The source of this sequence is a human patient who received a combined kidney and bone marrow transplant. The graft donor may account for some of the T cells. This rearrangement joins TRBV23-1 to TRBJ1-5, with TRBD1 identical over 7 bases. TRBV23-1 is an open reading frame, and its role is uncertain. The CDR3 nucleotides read TGCGCCAGCAGTCAACCCGGGGACAGTATTCCTATTATCGATAGCAATCAGCCCCAGCATTTT. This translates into CASSQPGDSIPIIDSNQPQHF.